The text below deals with one TCR beta chain. The sample originates from a study of control samples from healthy donors and cancer patients. Germline V gene data show CDR1 as SGHNT and CDR2 as YENEEA. CDR3 length equals 15 residues. The V segment lost 2 bases and the J segment 4 bases; nucleotides outside the gene matches: 4. This table comes from immunoSEQ multiplex PCR, and its TCRdb copy is limited to in-frame clones, with some not included. The sample includes around 76,000 clones, around 95% seen only once; the top ten take 6.2%. This receptor was taken from a woman aged 40-49 years in good health. The V call is TRBV11-3, the J call TRBJ2-2; 7 bases align to TRBD2. The sample consisted of blood. The CDR3 nucleotides are TGTGCCAGCAGCTTACGGGGGGAGGGCACCGGGGAGCTGTTTTTT. Translating it yields CASSLRGEGTGELFF.